The present T cell receptor (beta chain) was sequenced within a study of early stage breast cancer tumors. Overall study context: Most invasive tumors, about 75% of the 16, were ER+/PR+/HER2-. Roughly 9.6-fold was the mean read coverage per sample.

The CDR3 is 16 residues long. Germline assignment: CDR1 MRHNA and CDR2 SNTAGT. V was trimmed by 6 bases and J by 0 bases, leaving 17 bases between them. Assay used: immunoSEQ multiplex PCR; TCRdb lists only in-frame clones, some missing. Of roughly 5,400 clones listed, 60% to 65% are singletons. V usage is TRBV6-4 and J usage is TRBJ1-1, with TRBD1 as a possible D gene (6 bases). This clonotype originated in a person aged 45 to 59 with breast cancer. The sequenced sample was breast tumor tissue. DNA for the CDR3: TGTGCCAGCAGGGGGGGGGCAAGGGCGATGAACACTGAAGCTTTCTTT. It yields the protein CASRGGARAMNTEAFF.